Sequencing of this T cell receptor beta chain was carried out in a study of OX40 agonist ivuxolimab in advanced cancers. Profiled with immunoSEQ multiplex PCR; TCRdb holds only in-frame clones, not every one. The sample records 65,000 to 85,000 clones, approximately 86% being singletons. V dropped 8 bases and J dropped 0 bases, with 16 bases sitting between them. Germline V gene sequence: CDR1 MNHNS, CDR2 SASEGT. The CDR3 is 15 amino acids. This TCR was sampled from an adult with an advanced solid tumor such as melanoma, head and neck, liver or kidney cancer. V usage is TRBV6-1 and J usage is TRBJ1-1; D may be TRBD1 (5 bases). This specimen consisted of CD4+ or CD8+ T cells sorted from blood, obtained in a trial of the OX40 agonist ivuxolimab. CDR3 sequence (DNA): TGTGCCAGCCTTTCCTCTGGGGGTATGAACACTGAAGCTTTCTTT. Its translation is CASLSSGGMNTEAFF.